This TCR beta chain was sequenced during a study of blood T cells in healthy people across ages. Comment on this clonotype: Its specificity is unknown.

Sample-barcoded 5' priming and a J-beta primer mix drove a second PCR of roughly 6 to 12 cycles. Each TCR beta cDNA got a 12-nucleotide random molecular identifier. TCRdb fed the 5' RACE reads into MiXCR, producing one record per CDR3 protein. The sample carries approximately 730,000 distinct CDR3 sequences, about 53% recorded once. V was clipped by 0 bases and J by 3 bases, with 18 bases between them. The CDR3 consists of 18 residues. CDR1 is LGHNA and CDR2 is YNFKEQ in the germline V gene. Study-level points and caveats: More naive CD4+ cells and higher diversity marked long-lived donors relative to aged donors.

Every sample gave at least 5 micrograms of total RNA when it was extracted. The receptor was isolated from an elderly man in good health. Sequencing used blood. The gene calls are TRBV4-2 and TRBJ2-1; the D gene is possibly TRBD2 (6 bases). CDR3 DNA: TGTGCCAGCAGCCAAGATAGGGAGGCCACCCGATTCTACAATGAGCAGTTCTTC. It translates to CASSQDREATRFYNEQFF.